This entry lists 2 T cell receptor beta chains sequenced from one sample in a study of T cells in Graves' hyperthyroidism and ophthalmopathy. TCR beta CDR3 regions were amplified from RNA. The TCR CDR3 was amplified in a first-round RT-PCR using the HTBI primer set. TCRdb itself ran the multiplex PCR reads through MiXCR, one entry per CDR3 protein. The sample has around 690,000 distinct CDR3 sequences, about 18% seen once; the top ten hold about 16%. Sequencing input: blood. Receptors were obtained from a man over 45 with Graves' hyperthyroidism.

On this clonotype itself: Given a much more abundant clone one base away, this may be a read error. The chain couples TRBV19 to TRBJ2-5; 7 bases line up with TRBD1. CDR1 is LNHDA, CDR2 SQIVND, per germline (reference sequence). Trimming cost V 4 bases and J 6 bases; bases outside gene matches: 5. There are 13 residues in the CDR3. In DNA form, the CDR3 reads TGTGCCAGTAGTACGACAGGGCGGAAGACCCAGTACTTC. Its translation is CASSTTGRKTQYF.

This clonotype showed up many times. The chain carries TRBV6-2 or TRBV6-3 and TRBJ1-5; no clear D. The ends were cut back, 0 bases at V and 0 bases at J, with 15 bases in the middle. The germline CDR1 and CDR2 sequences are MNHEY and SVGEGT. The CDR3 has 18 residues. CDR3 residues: CASSYSSDLHRSNQPQHF. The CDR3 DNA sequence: TGTGCCAGCAGTTACTCGTCAGACCTCCATCGTAGCAATCAGCCCCAGCATTTT.